Given below is one TCR beta chain in context. What it recognizes is unknown. The identical CDR3 is also encoded by other nucleotide sequences in the sample. Assay used: immunoSEQ multiplex PCR; TCRdb lists only in-frame clones, some missing. The top ten clones hold roughly 3% of a sample with fewer than 400,000 clones, 70% to 90% of them seen once. This specimen comes from a study of Ad26.COV2.S vaccination and SARS-CoV-2 variants. Study in general: Administration of Ad26.COV2.S was intramuscular, either once or twice 56 days apart.

Germline CDR1 reads GTSNPN; CDR2 reads SVGIG (reference sequence). The CDR3 has 12 amino acids. Trimming cost V 0 bases and J 3 bases, with 6 bases left between them. This sample's treatment: roughly 19 received Ad26.COV2.S at low or high dose, single or two shots; about 5 received placebo; per-sample allocation not given. Sampling happened 63 days after the first vaccine or placebo injection. Whole-study results and caveats: Measurement of non-spike TCR breadth gave similar results in vaccine and placebo recipients.

Material: peripheral blood, obtained in a trial of Ad26.COV2.S vaccine versus placebo. This chain links TRBV30 with TRBJ2-7; D ambiguous. The source of this sequence is a person aged 18-65 years who received the Ad26.COV2.S COVID-19 vaccine or a placebo. The CDR3, as DNA: TGTGCCTGGAGTGTGGGCAGCTACGAGCAGTACTTC. Protein product: CAWSVGSYEQYF.